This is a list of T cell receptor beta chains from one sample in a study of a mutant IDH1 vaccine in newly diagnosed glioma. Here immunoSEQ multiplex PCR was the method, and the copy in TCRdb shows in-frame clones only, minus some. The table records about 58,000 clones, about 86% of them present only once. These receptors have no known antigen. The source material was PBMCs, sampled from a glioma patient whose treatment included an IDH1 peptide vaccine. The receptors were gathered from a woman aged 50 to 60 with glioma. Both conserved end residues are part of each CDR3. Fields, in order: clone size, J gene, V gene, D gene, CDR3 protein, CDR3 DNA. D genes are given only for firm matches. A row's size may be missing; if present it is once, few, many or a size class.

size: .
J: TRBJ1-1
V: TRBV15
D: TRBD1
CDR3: CATTPKRDRGLSEAFF
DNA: TGTGCCACAACTCCTAAAAGGGACAGGGGATTGTCTGAAGCTTTCTTT

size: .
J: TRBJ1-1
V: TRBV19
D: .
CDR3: CASKIRENTEAFF
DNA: TGTGCCAGTAAGATCCGGGAGAACACTGAAGCTTTCTTT

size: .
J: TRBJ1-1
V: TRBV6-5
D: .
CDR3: CASREGMNTEAFF
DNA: TGTGCCAGCAGAGAGGGGATGAACACTGAAGCTTTCTTT

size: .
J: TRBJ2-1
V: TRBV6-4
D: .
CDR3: CASSDSNNEQFF
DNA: TGTGCCAGCAGTGACTCGAACAATGAGCAGTTCTTC

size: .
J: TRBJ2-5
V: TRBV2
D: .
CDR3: CASSPGVQETQYF
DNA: TGTGCCAGCAGTCCAGGCGTCCAAGAGACCCAGTACTTC

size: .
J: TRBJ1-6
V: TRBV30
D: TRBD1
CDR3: CAWEGQCYNSPLHF
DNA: TGTGCCTGGGAGGGACAGTGTTATAATTCACCCCTCCACTTT

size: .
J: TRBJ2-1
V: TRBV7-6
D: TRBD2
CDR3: CASSHNRGVEQFF
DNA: TGTGCCAGCAGCCACAATCGGGGGGTTGAGCAGTTCTTC

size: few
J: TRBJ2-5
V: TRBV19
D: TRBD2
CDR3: CASSKDLAGGRQETQYF
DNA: TGTGCCAGTAGTAAGGACCTAGCGGGGGGCCGTCAGGAGACCCAGTACTTC

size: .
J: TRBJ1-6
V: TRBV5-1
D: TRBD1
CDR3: CASSSGTDRGQSPLHF
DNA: TGCGCCAGCAGCTCTGGCACGGACAGGGGGCAGTCACCCCTCCACTTT

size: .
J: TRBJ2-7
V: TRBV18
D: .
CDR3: CASSPGSDEQYF
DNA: TGTGCCAGCTCACCGGGCTCTGACGAGCAGTACTTC

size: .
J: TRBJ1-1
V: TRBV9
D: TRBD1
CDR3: CASGGQGQERNTEAFF
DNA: TGTGCCAGCGGGGGACAGGGTCAGGAACGGAACACTGAAGCTTTCTTT

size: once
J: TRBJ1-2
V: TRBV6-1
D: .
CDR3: CATTLRGIKDGYTF
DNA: TGTGCCACCACACTCAGGGGTATTAAAGATGGCTACACCTTC

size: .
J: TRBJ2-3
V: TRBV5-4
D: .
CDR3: CASSLDMVDTQYF
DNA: TGTGCCAGCAGCTTGGATATGGTGGATACGCAGTATTTT

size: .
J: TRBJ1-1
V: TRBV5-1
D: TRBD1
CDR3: CASSLGQATEAFF
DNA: TGCGCCAGCAGCCTGGGACAGGCCACGGAAGCTTTCTTT

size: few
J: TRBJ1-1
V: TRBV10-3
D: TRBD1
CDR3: CAISALRDSEAFF
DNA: TGTGCCATCAGTGCCCTACGGGACAGTGAAGCTTTCTTT

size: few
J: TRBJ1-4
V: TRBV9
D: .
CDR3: CASSPQGVEGKLFF
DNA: TGTGCCAGCAGCCCCCAAGGGGTGGAAGGAAAACTGTTTTTT

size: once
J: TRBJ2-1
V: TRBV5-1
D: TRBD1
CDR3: CASSWRTGPSDEQFF
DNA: TGCGCCAGCAGCTGGAGGACAGGGCCCAGCGATGAGCAGTTCTTC

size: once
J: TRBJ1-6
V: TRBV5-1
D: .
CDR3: CASSLESYNSPLHF
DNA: TGCGCCAGCAGCTTGGAATCCTATAATTCACCCCTCCACTTT

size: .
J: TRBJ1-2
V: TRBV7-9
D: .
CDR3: CASSLDLGGYTF
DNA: TGTGCCAGCAGCTTAGATCTCGGGGGCTACACCTTC

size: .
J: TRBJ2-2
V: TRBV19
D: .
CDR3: CASSISIRARELFF
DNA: TGTGCCAGTAGTATTAGTATCAGGGCCCGGGAGCTGTTTTTT

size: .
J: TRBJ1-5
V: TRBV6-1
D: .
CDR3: CASRDTLQPQHF
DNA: TGTGCCAGCAGGGATACCCTTCAGCCCCAGCATTTT

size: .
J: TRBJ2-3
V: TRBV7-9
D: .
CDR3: CASSLEGSGDTQYF
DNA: TGTGCCAGCAGCTTAGAGGGGTCCGGGGATACGCAGTATTTT

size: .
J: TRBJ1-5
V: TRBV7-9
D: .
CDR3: CASSLDSNQPQHF
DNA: TGTGCCAGCAGCTTAGACAGCAATCAGCCCCAGCATTTT

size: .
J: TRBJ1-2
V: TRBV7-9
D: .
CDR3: CASSLTRGNYGYTF
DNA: TGTGCCAGCAGCTTAACCCGGGGGAACTATGGCTACACCTTC

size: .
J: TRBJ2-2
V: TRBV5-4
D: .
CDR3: CASSLDGGAGELFF
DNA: TGTGCCAGCAGCCTGGACGGGGGTGCCGGGGAGCTGTTTTTT

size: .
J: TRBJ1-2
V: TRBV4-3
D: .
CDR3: CASSQESQGPNGYTF
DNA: TGCGCCAGCAGCCAAGAAAGTCAAGGCCCCAATGGCTACACCTTC